A selection of T cell receptor beta chains follows, all from one sample in a study of blood T cell dynamics during melanoma immunotherapy. TCRdb keeps only in-frame clones here, not all; method: immunoSEQ multiplex PCR. The table records about 1,600 clones, under 85% of them present only once. The material was CD8+ T cells from blood, obtained from a patient treated with checkpoint blockade. The receptors shown here come from a human donor with melanoma. Each CDR3 is given with its conserved first and last residue. The order of the fields is V gene, D gene, J gene, clone size, CDR3 protein, CDR3 DNA. A D gene is named only where the DNA matches it firmly. Where a row states a size, it is once, few, many or the class of an expanded clone; other rows omit it.

>TRBV7-9|.|TRBJ2-1|.
CASSLEGLVYNEQFF
TGTGCCAGCAGCTTAGAGGGGTTAGTCTACAATGAGCAGTTCTTC
>TRBV7-3|TRBD1|TRBJ1-2|once
CASSYTGTGNNYGYTF
TGTGCCAGCAGCTATACCGGGACAGGGAATAACTATGGCTACACCTTC
>TRBV11-2|.|TRBJ1-1|once
CASSSFRENTEAFF
TGTGCCAGCAGCTCCTTTCGAGAGAACACTGAAGCTTTCTTT
>TRBV5-4|TRBD1|TRBJ2-7|few
CASSFGDRHYEQYF
TGTGCCAGCAGCTTCGGGGACAGACACTACGAGCAGTACTTC
>TRBV5-1|.|TRBJ2-7|.
CASSSGRDDEQYF
TGCGCCAGCAGCTCAGGGCGAGACGACGAGCAGTACTTC
>TRBV6-5|TRBD2|TRBJ2-7|.
CASSYGSGSWEQYF
TGTGCCAGCAGTTACGGGAGCGGGAGTTGGGAGCAGTACTTC
>TRBV7-9|.|TRBJ2-5|.
CASNGPGTQYF
TGTGCCAGCAATGGGCCAGGAACCCAGTACTTC
>TRBV6-1|.|TRBJ1-1|.
CASSPQVGVEAFF
TGTGCCAGCAGTCCACAGGTGGGGGTTGAAGCTTTCTTT
>TRBV19|.|TRBJ1-2|few
CASSMGSSGYTF
TGTGCCAGTAGTATGGGGAGCTCTGGCTACACCTTC
>TRBV28|TRBD1|TRBJ2-7|.
CASSLGTVGDEQYF
TGTGCCAGCAGTTTGGGGACAGTCGGCGACGAGCAGTACTTC
>TRBV5-1|.|TRBJ2-7|.
CASSYGTSTYEQYF
TGCGCCAGCAGCTACGGGACAAGTACCTACGAGCAGTACTTC
>TRBV9|.|TRBJ2-3|.
CASSGKVYSTDTQYF
TGTGCCAGCAGCGGTAAGGTATACAGCACAGATACGCAGTATTTT
>TRBV19|TRBD1|TRBJ2-7|.
CASSPQGAWHEQYF
TGTGCCAGTAGTCCGCAGGGGGCGTGGCACGAGCAGTACTTC
>TRBV7-9|.|TRBJ2-1|.
CASSLEVNEQFF
TGTGCCAGCAGCTTAGAAGTCAATGAGCAGTTCTTC
>TRBV9|.|TRBJ2-4|.
CASSVEGGMGNIQYF
TGTGCCAGCAGCGTAGAGGGCGGGATGGGTAACATTCAGTACTTC
>TRBV14|.|TRBJ2-7|.
CASSQEGGEQYF
TGTGCCAGCAGCCAAGAAGGTGGAGAGCAGTACTTC
>TRBV4-1|.|TRBJ1-5|.
CASSQVGRRPGGNQPQHF
TGCGCCAGCAGCCAAGTAGGGCGACGGCCGGGGGGCAATCAGCCCCAGCATTTT
>TRBV10-1|.|TRBJ1-1|.
CASSPRGAPGTEAFF
TGCGCCAGCAGTCCTAGGGGGGCCCCGGGCACTGAAGCTTTCTTT
>TRBV25-1|.|TRBJ1-1|.
CASSLGGRTEAFF
TGTGCCAGCAGCCTAGGGGGGCGCACTGAAGCTTTCTTT
>TRBV27|TRBD2|TRBJ2-5|.
CASSLGTSGYQETQYF
TGTGCCAGCAGTTTAGGGACTAGCGGGTACCAAGAGACCCAGTACTTC
>TRBV7-9|TRBD1|TRBJ1-1|.
CASSPRTGGNTEAFF
TGTGCCAGCAGCCCCAGGACAGGGGGGAACACTGAAGCTTTCTTT
>TRBV19|.|TRBJ2-3|.
CASSVGMVGTQYF
TGTGCCAGTAGTGTTGGGATGGTCGGTACGCAGTATTTT
>TRBV9|TRBD1|TRBJ1-1|few
CASSVEGGVEAFF
TGTGCCAGCAGCGTAGAAGGGGGCGTTGAAGCTTTCTTT
>TRBV9|.|TRBJ2-1|.
CASSVGYEQFF
TGTGCCAGCAGCGTAGGTTATGAGCAGTTCTTC
>TRBV4-1|.|TRBJ2-3|.
CASSKRGNRASTDTQYF
TGCGCCAGCAGCAAACGAGGGAACAGGGCTAGCACAGATACGCAGTATTTT
>TRBV2|.|TRBJ2-1|.
CASSEAGEQFF
TGTGCCAGCAGTGAAGCGGGTGAGCAGTTCTTC
>TRBV11-2|.|TRBJ2-7|.
CASSPQSYEQYF
TGTGCCAGCAGCCCACAATCCTACGAGCAGTACTTC
>TRBV4-3|.|TRBJ2-1|.
CASSHLGTGGGEQFF
TGCGCCAGCAGCCATTTAGGGACTGGGGGTGGTGAGCAGTTCTTC
>TRBV27|.|TRBJ1-5|.
CASSLGTSGQPQHF
TGTGCCAGCAGTTTAGGGACCTCCGGTCAGCCCCAGCATTTT
>TRBV7-9|TRBD2|TRBJ2-2|.
CAIEALAGRTGELFF
TGTGCCATCGAGGCCCTAGCGGGTCGAACCGGGGAGCTGTTTTTT
>TRBV4-3|TRBD1|TRBJ2-1|.
CASSQFTGGNNEQFF
TGCGCCAGCAGCCAATTCACAGGGGGAAACAATGAGCAGTTCTTC
>TRBV4-3|TRBD2|TRBJ2-5|.
CASSQGIAGRETQYF
TGCGCCAGCAGCCAAGGTATAGCGGGAAGGGAGACCCAGTACTTC
>TRBV4-1|.|TRBJ2-1|.
CASSQVGGRRKDNEQFF
TGCGCCAGCAGCCAGGTAGGAGGAAGACGAAAAGACAATGAGCAGTTCTTC
>TRBV9|.|TRBJ1-1|.
CASSATGWNTEAFF
TGTGCCAGCAGCGCGACAGGTTGGAACACTGAAGCTTTCTTT
>TRBV4-1|.|TRBJ2-1|.
CASSQGWGLQFF
TGCGCCAGCAGCCAAGGGTGGGGCCTACAGTTCTTC
>TRBV4-1|TRBD1|TRBJ1-5|once
CASSQGLGQGLHF
TGCGCCAGCAGCCAAGGCCTGGGACAGGGTCTACATTTT